Listed here are 20 T cell receptor beta chains from one sample, sequenced in a study of blood T cell repertoires in COVID-19. Profiling relied on immunoSEQ multiplex PCR, and the TCRdb table lists in-frame clones only, not all of them. The table has 140,000 to 150,000 clones, about 91% seen once. What was sequenced was peripheral blood. These receptor sequences come from a woman aged 45 to 65 with acute or convalescent COVID-19.

CDR3: CASSPPYAGAMTDTQYF. CDR3 in DNA: TGTGCCAGCTCACCACCATACGCGGGGGCGATGACAGATACGCAGTATTTT. J is TRBJ2-3 and V is TRBV18; maybe TRBD2 (7 bases). CDR3 size: 17 residues. Between the trimmed V and J ends, which lost 0 bases and 3 bases, there was a span of 16 bases. CDR1 and CDR2 from the germline V gene are KGHSH and LQKENI. Full variable domain (outside the CDR3, taken from reference TRBV18 and TRBJ2-3): NAGVMQNPRHLVRRRGQEARLRCSPMKGHSHVYWYRQLPEEGLKFMVYLQKENIIDESGMPKERFSAEFPKEGPSILRIQQVVRGDSAAYFCASSPPYAGAMTDTQYFGPGTRLTVL.

On this clone: Other nucleotide sequences in the sample specify the same CDR3. This chain joins TRBV30 and TRBJ1-2; no clear D. The V and J ends lost 0 bases and 3 bases respectively, with 5 bases between them. Germline lookup yields CDR1 GTSNPN and CDR2 SVGIG (reference sequence). CDR3 length: 12 amino acids. As DNA, the CDR3 is TGTGCCTGGAGTGTTTCTGACTATGGCTACACCTTC. Its protein product is CAWSVSDYGYTF.

The chain joins TRBV5-1 to TRBJ1-4; maybe TRBD1 (5 bases). The germline V gene encodes CDR1 SGHRS and CDR2 YFSETQ. The length of the CDR3 is 18 residues. V lost 0 bases, J lost 8 bases, and 23 bases lay in between. The CDR3 protein is CASSLGGATGPFGEKLFF. The CDR3 DNA is TGCGCCAGCAGCTTGGGCGGTGCTACAGGCCCTTTTGGGGAAAAACTGTTTTTT.

CDR3 residues: CASSHRRGPVSTDTQYF. CDR3 nucleotides: TGTGCCAGCAGCCACCGTCGAGGTCCAGTTAGCACAGATACGCAGTATTTT. The chain joins TRBV7-6 to TRBJ2-3; D gene ambiguous. In germline, CDR1 is SGHVS, CDR2 FNYEAQ. This CDR3 is built from 17 residues. V lost 5 bases and J 0 bases, leaving 18 bases between the germline ends.

Concerning this clone itself: A junction end diverges from the germline sequence, so it may reflect a read error. The chain joins TRBV11-2 to TRBJ2-3; 10 bases match TRBD2. The CDR3 runs 17 residues. CDR1 and CDR2 (germline): SGHAT, FQNNGV. This CDR3 reads CASSLVGQGLAGGNTNF. CDR3 nucleotides: TGTGCCAGCAGCTTAGTGGGGCAGGGTTTAGCGGGGGGCAATACAAATTTT.

The V gene is TRBV11-2, the J gene TRBJ1-2, with TRBD1 matching 7 bases. The V segment lost 5 bases and the J segment 8 bases; nucleotides outside the gene matches: 5. Germline CDR1 SGHAT, CDR2 FQNNGV. This CDR3 spans 12 amino acids. CDR3 residues: CASSSRTGGYTF. CDR3 nucleotide sequence: TGTGCCAGCAGCAGTCGGACAGGAGGCTACACCTTC.

The V call is TRBV7-3, the J call TRBJ2-3, with 10 nucleotides matching TRBD1. Per germline, CDR1 SGHTA and CDR2 FQGTGA. The ends lost 6 bases at V and 3 bases at J; junction bases unmatched: 3. There are 14 residues in the CDR3. The chain's CDR3 is CASSRDRGTDTQYF. In nucleotides, the CDR3 is TGTGCCAGCAGTCGGGACAGGGGTACAGATACGCAGTATTTT.

The rearrangement links TRBV3-1 (or the pseudogene TRBV3-2) to TRBJ1-1; D gene uncertain. The CDR3 has 14 amino acids. Trimming shortened V by 1 base and J by 5 bases, and 11 bases separated the two germline ends. Germline V gene sequence: CDR1 LGHDT, CDR2 YNNKEL (reference sequence). CDR3 nucleotides: TGTGCCAGCAGCCAAGCCGTCAGTCGTACTGAAGCTTTCTTT. It translates to CASSQAVSRTEAFF.

The gene calls are TRBV19 and TRBJ1-1, with 7 bases that match TRBD1. J lost 4 bases, V lost 3 bases, and 11 bases had no gene match. Germline assignment: CDR1 LNHDA and CDR2 SQIVND (reference sequence). This CDR3 spans 16 amino acids. The CDR3 loop reads CASSIRRGLQATEAFF. The DNA for the CDR3 is TGTGCCAGTAGTATTAGGAGGGGGCTTCAGGCCACTGAAGCTTTCTTT.

J is TRBJ2-3 and V is TRBV30, with D maybe TRBD2 (6 bases). Per germline, CDR1 GTSNPN and CDR2 SVGIG (reference sequence). This CDR3 has 16 amino acids. The V end was cut by 2 bases, the J end by 4 bases, with 19 bases between. The CDR3 DNA reads TGTGCCTGGAGTTTCCCGGACTTTGCGGGGTCAGATACGCAGTATTTT. It specifies CAWSFPDFAGSDTQYF.

The genes are TRBV9 and TRBJ2-2, with D tentatively TRBD1 (6 bases). Germline V gene data show CDR1 as SGDLS and CDR2 as YYNGEE. Trimming removed 3 bases from V and 2 bases from J, with 11 bases in between. This CDR3 is 15 amino acids long. The CDR3 sequence is CASSDGQNNTGELFF. CDR3 coding DNA: TGTGCCAGCAGCGACGGACAGAATAACACCGGGGAGCTGTTTTTT.

The chain recombines TRBV5-1 with TRBJ2-7; D possibly corresponds to TRBD1 (5 bases). The V gene's germline CDR1 is SGHRS and CDR2 YFSETQ. The V end lost 2 bases, the J end lost 5 bases, and 17 bases lay between the germline ends. The CDR3 is 15 residues long. The CDR3 DNA is TGCGCCAGCAGCTTATTAGGGGTGGGGAACCACGAGCAGTACTTC. This translates into CASSLLGVGNHEQYF.

This clone was seen only once. The gene calls are TRBV11-3 and TRBJ2-5; TRBD2 might be the D (6 bases). The CDR3 runs 13 residues. V was clipped by 4 bases and J by 7 bases, with 13 bases between them. Germline values: CDR1 SGHNT, CDR2 YENEEA. CDR3 sequence reads: CASSYRLDGTQYF. The DNA of the CDR3 is TGTGCCAGCAGCTATAGACTAGACGGGACCCAGTACTTC.

A note on this clone: The junction and the germline gene differ at one end; a read error may be behind it. The chain joins TRBV6-5 to TRBJ2-7, with 10 bases fitting TRBD2. The CDR3 runs to 15 residues. Germline loops: CDR1 MNHEY, CDR2 SVGAGI. CDR3 residues: CASSYSRASGGPTFF. CDR3 sequence (DNA): TGTGCCAGCAGTTACTCGAGGGCTAGCGGGGGCCCCACCTTCTTC.

V is TRBV4-2 and J is TRBJ2-3; D unresolved. Trimming took 0 bases from V and 10 from J, leaving 11 bases between them. CDR3 length equals 13 residues. Germline V gives CDR1 LGHNA, CDR2 YNFKEQ. CDR3 DNA: TGTGCCAGCAGCCAAGAGGCTTTGGGCGCGCAGTATTTT. It is translated as CASSQEALGAQYF.

The chain is built from TRBV25-1 and TRBJ1-4, with a possible D match to TRBD1 (5 bases). This CDR3 region has 16 residues. V was clipped by 1 base and J by 3 bases, with 12 bases between them. Looked up from germline, CDR1 is MGHDK and CDR2 is SYGVNS. For the CDR3, the DNA is TGTGCCAGCAGTGAATGGGGGGTTGTGTCTAATGAAAAACTGTTTTTT. This gives the protein CASSEWGVVSNEKLFF.

This rearrangement joins TRBV5-6 to TRBJ1-6, with D unresolved. The CDR3 has 15 amino acids. Germline assignment: CDR1 SGHDT and CDR2 YYEEEE. Trimming pared 0 bases from V and 8 bases from J, leaving 12 bases between. Here the CDR3 reads CASSLEDSRDSPLHF. The CDR3 DNA reads as TGTGCCAGCAGCTTGGAGGACTCTCGAGATTCACCCCTCCACTTT.

The J gene is TRBJ2-1, the V gene TRBV9, with 8 positions matching TRBD2. In germline, CDR1 is SGDLS, CDR2 YYNGEE. Trimming cost V 0 bases and J 8 bases; bases outside gene matches: 7. The CDR3 is 15 amino acids. CDR3 sequence reads: CASSVAGLVADEQFF. The DNA of the CDR3 is TGTGCCAGCAGCGTAGCGGGACTAGTGGCCGATGAGCAGTTCTTC.

This clone was observed a single time. The chain carries TRBV7-2 and TRBJ1-1, with TRBD1 matching 8 bases. Trimming removed 2 bases from V and 1 base from J; junction bases left unmatched: 9. Germline V gene sequence: CDR1 SGHTA, CDR2 FQGNSA. CDR3 length: 17 residues. CDR3 in amino acids: CASSLRPTGDPNTEAFF. CDR3 DNA: TGTGCCAGCAGCTTAAGGCCGACAGGGGACCCGAACACTGAAGCTTTCTTT.

This clone was detected once. This chain's CDR3 is CASSQGRVGTGELFF. The CDR3 DNA reads as TGTGCCAGCAGCCAAGGGAGGGTAGGAACCGGGGAGCTGTTTTTT. This chain links TRBV3-1 (or the pseudogene TRBV3-2) with TRBJ2-2; the D gene is possibly TRBD2 (6 bases). The CDR3 contains 15 residues. V lost 1 base and J lost 5, with 11 bases in between. CDR1 and CDR2 (germline): LGHDT, YNNKEL (reference sequence).